The clone carrying this T cell receptor beta chain has just a few counts. This sample was included in a study of T cell changes during pregnancy in multiple sclerosis. Assay: immunoSEQ multiplex PCR; the TCRdb copy retains only in-frame clones and omits some. The sample lists more than 80,000 clones; about 89% were seen once. The sample was peripheral blood, taken before pregnancy. The TCR comes from a female donor with multiple sclerosis, enrolled in a pregnancy study.

The chain's CDR3 is CASSVAGEAEAFF. The CDR3 DNA is TGTGCCAGCAGTGTGGCGGGTGAGGCGGAAGCTTTCTTT. The rearrangement uses TRBV25-1 and TRBJ1-1; no reliable D call. V was trimmed by 4 bases and J by 8 bases, leaving 14 bases between them. Germline V gene lookup returns CDR1 MGHDK and CDR2 SYGVNS. The CDR3 is 13 amino acids.